The rows below give T cell receptor beta chains drawn from one sample of a study of T cells in Graves' hyperthyroidism and ophthalmopathy. From the multiplex PCR reads, TCRdb called clonotypes with MiXCR, one entry per CDR3 protein. The sample lists about 350,000 distinct CDR3 sequences, about 18% occurring once. Sequencing was performed on blood. These receptors were obtained from a woman aged 25 to 39 with Graves' hyperthyroidism that later progressed to Graves' ophthalmopathy. Both conserved end residues are part of each CDR3. Fields, in order: J gene, clone size, CDR3 length, D gene, V gene, CDR3 protein, CDR3 DNA. The D gene is left open where the match is weak. Size is stated for part of the rows, as once, few or many counts, or as a class when the clone is expanded.

j_gene: TRBJ2-7
abundance: many
len: 13
d_gene: NA
v_gene: TRBV11-2
CDR3aa: CASSLVRANEQYF
CDR3nt: TGTGCCAGCAGCTTAGTACGGGCGAACGAGCAGTACTTC

j_gene: TRBJ2-1
abundance: NA
len: 12
d_gene: NA
v_gene: TRBV19
CDR3aa: CASSAGRNEQFF
CDR3nt: TGTGCCAGTAGTGCGGGGAGAAATGAGCAGTTCTTC

j_gene: TRBJ1-3
abundance: once
len: 14
d_gene: NA
v_gene: TRBV9
CDR3aa: CASSVVESGNTIYF
CDR3nt: TGTGCCAGCAGCGTAGTGGAATCTGGAAACACCATATATTTT

j_gene: TRBJ2-2
abundance: NA
len: 15
d_gene: TRBD1
v_gene: TRBV25-1
CDR3aa: CASSEQGVDTGELFF
CDR3nt: TGTGCCAGCAGTGAACAGGGGGTCGACACCGGGGAGCTGTTTTTT

j_gene: TRBJ1-2
abundance: NA
len: 14
d_gene: NA
v_gene: TRBV4-2
CDR3aa: CASRKTESEYGYTF
CDR3nt: TGTGCCAGCAGGAAAACGGAGAGCGAATATGGCTACACCTTC

j_gene: TRBJ2-5
abundance: few
len: 14
d_gene: TRBD1
v_gene: TRBV5-1
CDR3aa: CASRRTGEKETQYF
CDR3nt: TGCGCCAGCAGGAGGACAGGGGAGAAAGAGACCCAGTACTTC

j_gene: TRBJ2-1
abundance: many
len: 15
d_gene: TRBD1
v_gene: TRBV10-3
CDR3aa: CAISARQGADNEQFF
CDR3nt: TGTGCCATCAGTGCCAGGCAGGGGGCCGACAATGAGCAGTTCTTC

j_gene: TRBJ1-1
abundance: few
len: 13
d_gene: NA
v_gene: TRBV7-9
CDR3aa: CASSSREGPEAFF
CDR3nt: TGTGCCAGCAGCTCCCGGGAGGGCCCTGAAGCTTTCTTT

j_gene: TRBJ1-1
abundance: many
len: 15
d_gene: NA
v_gene: TRBV6-1
CDR3aa: CASSEEPGGSTEAFF
CDR3nt: TGTGCCAGCAGTGAAGAACCTGGGGGCAGCACTGAAGCTTTCTTT

j_gene: TRBJ2-2
abundance: many
len: 15
d_gene: NA
v_gene: TRBV11-2
CDR3aa: CASSLISTGTGELFF
CDR3nt: TGTGCCAGCAGCTTAATTTCTACAGGGACCGGGGAGCTGTTTTTT

j_gene: TRBJ1-4
abundance: NA
len: 16
d_gene: NA
v_gene: TRBV15
CDR3aa: CATSRDREGGNEKLFF
CDR3nt: TGTGCCACCAGCAGAGATCGGGAGGGCGGTAATGAAAAACTGTTTTTT

j_gene: TRBJ1-1
abundance: many
len: 14
d_gene: NA
v_gene: TRBV19
CDR3aa: CASRERSSNTEAFF
CDR3nt: TGTGCCAGCCGTGAACGGAGTTCGAACACTGAAGCTTTCTTT

j_gene: TRBJ2-7
abundance: NA
len: 14
d_gene: TRBD1
v_gene: TRBV30
CDR3aa: CAWSELGQGDEQYF
CDR3nt: TGTGCCTGGAGCGAGCTCGGACAGGGGGACGAGCAGTACTTC

j_gene: TRBJ1-2
abundance: many
len: 13
d_gene: NA
v_gene: TRBV6-1
CDR3aa: CASRMEGFDGYTF
CDR3nt: TGTGCCAGCAGAATGGAGGGGTTTGATGGCTACACCTTC

j_gene: TRBJ1-5
abundance: many
len: 16
d_gene: TRBD1
v_gene: TRBV27
CDR3aa: CASSFAGQGNHQPQHF
CDR3nt: TGTGCCAGCAGTTTTGCGGGACAGGGGAACCATCAGCCCCAGCATTTT

j_gene: TRBJ2-5
abundance: many
len: 13
d_gene: TRBD1
v_gene: TRBV20-1
CDR3aa: CSATTGGLETQYF
CDR3nt: TGCAGTGCTACGACAGGGGGCTTAGAGACCCAGTACTTC

j_gene: TRBJ1-2
abundance: NA
len: 14
d_gene: TRBD1
v_gene: TRBV2
CDR3aa: CASSLDRAGYGYTF
CDR3nt: TGTGCCAGCAGTTTGGACAGGGCCGGCTATGGCTACACCTTC

j_gene: TRBJ1-5
abundance: many
len: 20
d_gene: TRBD1
v_gene: TRBV28
CDR3aa: CASTGPRDRGGDSSNQPQHF
CDR3nt: TGTGCCAGCACGGGACCCCGGGACAGGGGGGGGGATAGCAGCAATCAGCCCCAGCATTTT